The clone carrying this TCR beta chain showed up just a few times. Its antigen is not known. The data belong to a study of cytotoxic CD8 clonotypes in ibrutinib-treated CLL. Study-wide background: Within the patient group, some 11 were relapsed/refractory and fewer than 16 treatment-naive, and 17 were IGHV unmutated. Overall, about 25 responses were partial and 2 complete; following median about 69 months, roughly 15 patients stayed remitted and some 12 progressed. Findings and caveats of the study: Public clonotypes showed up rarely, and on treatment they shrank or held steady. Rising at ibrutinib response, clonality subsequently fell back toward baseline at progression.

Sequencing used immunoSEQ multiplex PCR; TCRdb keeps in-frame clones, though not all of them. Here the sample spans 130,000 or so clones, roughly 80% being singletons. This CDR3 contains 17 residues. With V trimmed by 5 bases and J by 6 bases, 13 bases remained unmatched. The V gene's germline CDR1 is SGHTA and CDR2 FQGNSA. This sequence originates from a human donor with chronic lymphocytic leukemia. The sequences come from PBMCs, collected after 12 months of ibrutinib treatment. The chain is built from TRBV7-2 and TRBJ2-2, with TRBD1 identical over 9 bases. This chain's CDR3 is CASSTSGTGRFAGELFF. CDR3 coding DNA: TGTGCCAGCAGCACCTCCGGGACAGGGAGGTTCGCCGGGGAGCTGTTTTTT.